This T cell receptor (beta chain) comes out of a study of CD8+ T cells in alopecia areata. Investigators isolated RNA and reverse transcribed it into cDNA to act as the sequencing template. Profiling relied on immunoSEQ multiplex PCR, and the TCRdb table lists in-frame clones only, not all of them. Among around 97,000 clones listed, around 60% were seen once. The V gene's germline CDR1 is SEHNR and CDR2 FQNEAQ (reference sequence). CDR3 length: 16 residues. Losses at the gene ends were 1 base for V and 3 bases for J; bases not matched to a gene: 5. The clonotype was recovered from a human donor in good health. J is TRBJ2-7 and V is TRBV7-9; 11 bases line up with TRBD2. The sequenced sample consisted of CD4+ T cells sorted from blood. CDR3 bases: TGTGCCAGCAGCTTAGGACTAGCGGGGTCCTACTACGAGCAGTACTTC. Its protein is CASSLGLAGSYYEQYF. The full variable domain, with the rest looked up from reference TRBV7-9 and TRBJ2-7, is DTGVSQNPRHKITKRGQNVTFRCDPISEHNRLYWYRQTLGQGPEFLTYFQNEAQLEKSRLLSDRFSAERPKGSFSTLEIQRTEQGDSAMYLCASSLGLAGSYYEQYFGPGTRLTVT.